The 23 T cell receptor beta chains listed next were all sequenced from one sample in a study of blood T cell repertoires in COVID-19. TCRdb's copy holds only in-frame clones and misses some; the assay was immunoSEQ multiplex PCR. The sample records 200,000 to 250,000 clones, approximately 80% being singletons. Sequenced input: PBMCs or T cells enriched from blood (not recorded which). Every receptor here comes from a woman between 55 and 75 years old who had recovered from COVID-19.

The chain's CDR3 is CASSESQSNTEAFF. The CDR3 nucleotides are TGTGCCAGCAGTGAATCACAATCGAACACTGAAGCTTTCTTT. J is TRBJ1-1 and V is TRBV2; no clear D. The CDR3 is made up of 14 amino acids. Per germline, CDR1 SNHLY and CDR2 FYNNEI. Trimming pared 2 bases from V and 1 base from J, leaving 8 bases between.

The chain combines TRBV6-1 with TRBJ2-7, with 10 bases matching TRBD1. Germline lookup yields CDR1 MNHNS and CDR2 SASEGT. The CDR3 length is 16 residues. Trimming cost V 0 bases and J 2 bases; bases outside gene matches: 4. CDR3 nucleotides: TGTGCCAGCAGTGAAGCGTTAGGACAGGGGGCCTACGAGCAGTACTTC. Protein: CASSEALGQGAYEQYF.

The chain has TRBV15 and TRBJ2-3; no definite D call. The CDR3 has 16 residues. The germline V gene encodes CDR1 LNHNV and CDR2 YYDKDF (reference sequence). V lost 2 bases, J lost 3 bases, and 15 bases lay in between. Here the CDR3 reads CATSRLSRSVTDTQYF. The CDR3 nucleotides are TGTGCCACCAGCAGACTCAGCCGGAGTGTAACAGATACGCAGTATTTT.

J is TRBJ2-7 and V is TRBV5-5; 8 bases align to TRBD1. Per the germline V gene, CDR1 is SGHKS and CDR2 is YYEKEE (reference sequence). This CDR3 has 16 amino acids. With 0 bases clipped from V and 8 bases from J, the junction kept 13 bases outside the gene matches. The CDR3 protein is CASSLALAGQGRQQYF. Here the CDR3 DNA reads TGTGCCAGCAGCTTGGCCCTGGCTGGACAGGGCCGGCAGCAGTACTTC.

The chain carries TRBV7-8 and TRBJ1-2; TRBD1 matches 10 bases. V trimming: 5 bases; J trimming: 4 bases; junction bases outside the gene matches: 10. The CDR3 is 16 amino acids. Germline lookup yields CDR1 SGHVS and CDR2 FQNEAQ. The CDR3 DNA is TGTGCCAGCAGCCTGGGACAGGGGAGGCAGGGCTATGGCTACACCTTC. Translating it yields CASSLGQGRQGYGYTF.

The chain combines TRBV29-1 with TRBJ1-1; 9 nucleotides agree with TRBD1. Trimming at V came to 4 bases and at J to 11 bases, leaving 8 bases not matched to a gene. Germline V gene data show CDR1 as SQVTM and CDR2 as ANQGSEA. The length of the CDR3 is 12 residues. The CDR3 sequence is CSVVDRGGNAFF. DNA for the CDR3: TGCAGCGTTGTTGACAGGGGGGGAAACGCTTTCTTT.

This clone was detected only once. The V call is TRBV6-2 or TRBV6-3, the J call TRBJ2-3; 14 bases match TRBD2. Per the germline V gene, CDR1 is MNHEY and CDR2 is SVGEGT. This CDR3 contains 16 residues. The V gene end was trimmed by 2 bases and the J gene end by 4 bases; junction bases not matched to a gene: 2. The CDR3 DNA reads TGTGCCAGCAGTTACGGGACTAGCGGGGGCCCAGATACGCAGTATTTT. Its translation: CASSYGTSGGPDTQYF.

This clone appeared a single time. The chain combines TRBV5-6 with TRBJ1-2, with D perhaps matching TRBD1 (6 bases). V dropped 4 bases and J dropped 4 bases, with 14 bases sitting between them. CDR3 size: 14 residues. Germline V lookup: CDR1 SGHDT, CDR2 YYEEEE. CDR3 protein: CASSPGQGPYGYTF. In DNA form, the CDR3 reads TGTGCCAGCAGCCCTGGTCAGGGGCCCTATGGCTACACCTTC. The complete variable domain, with remaining parts taken from reference TRBV5-6 and TRBJ1-2, reads DAGVTQSPTHLIKTRGQQVTLRCSPKSGHDTVSWYQQALGQGPQFIFQYYEEEERQRGNFPDRFSGHQFPNYSSELNVNALLLGDSALYLCASSPGQGPYGYTFGSGTRLTVV.

The sample holds one count of this clone. The chain recombines TRBV7-6 with TRBJ2-5, with 8 bases fitting TRBD2. The junction had 6 bases not matched to a gene; V was cut back by 3 bases and J by 6 bases. The CDR3 length is 14 residues. Germline CDR1 reads SGHVS; CDR2 reads FNYEAQ. This CDR3 reads CASSFLAGEKTQYF. CDR3 in DNA: TGTGCCAGCAGCTTCCTAGCGGGCGAAAAGACCCAGTACTTC.

This clone has a single count. The chain carries TRBV27 and TRBJ1-4; D gene unclear. CDR3 length: 15 amino acids. Trimming took 5 bases from V and 8 from J, leaving 18 bases between them. Germline V lookup: CDR1 MNHEY, CDR2 SMNVEV (reference sequence). The CDR3: CASSPVFGSREKLFF. The CDR3 region has the DNA TGTGCCAGCAGTCCCGTTTTTGGGTCTAGGGAAAAACTGTTTTTT.

This clone occurred a few times. The rearrangement uses TRBV12-3 or TRBV12-4 and TRBJ1-2, with 7 bases identical to TRBD1. The CDR3 length is 13 residues. V lost 3 bases to trimming and J lost 7 bases; unmatched junction nucleotides: 5. The CDR3 spells CASSFTGEVGYTF. In DNA form, the CDR3 reads TGTGCCAGCAGTTTCACAGGGGAGGTTGGCTACACCTTC.

This chain uses TRBV3-1 (or the pseudogene TRBV3-2) with TRBJ1-1; D is possibly TRBD1 (6 bases). Germline values: CDR1 LGHDT, CDR2 YNNKEL (reference sequence). V was cut by 0 bases and J by 5 bases, with 10 bases left in between. CDR3 length equals 14 residues. CDR3: CASSQDGTSTEAFF. The CDR3 region has the DNA TGTGCCAGCAGCCAAGATGGGACATCAACTGAAGCTTTCTTT.

J is TRBJ1-2 and V is TRBV20-1; TRBD1 aligns across 7 bases. Trimming at V came to 3 bases and at J to 3 bases, leaving 4 bases not matched to a gene. Germline CDR1 is DFQATT and CDR2 is SNEGSKA (reference sequence). The length of the CDR3 is 13 residues. CDR3 sequence: CSASNQGDYGYTF. CDR3 sequence (DNA): TGCAGTGCTAGTAATCAGGGGGACTATGGCTACACCTTC.

The chain joins TRBV18 to TRBJ1-5; D possibly corresponds to TRBD1 (6 bases). CDR3 length: 16 residues. V shed 3 bases and J shed 2 bases, with 14 bases lying between them. Germline-derived CDR1 and CDR2 are KGHSH and LQKENI. As DNA, the CDR3 is TGTGCCAGCTCACCTAACAGGGTGCAGGGCAATCAGCCCCAGCATTTT. It specifies CASSPNRVQGNQPQHF.

The gene calls are TRBV4-1 and TRBJ2-3, with 15 bases fitting TRBD2. V was pared by 5 bases and J by 0 bases, with 3 bases of the junction left unmatched. Germline values: CDR1 MGHRA, CDR2 YSYEKL. The length of the CDR3 is 17 residues. The CDR3 spells CASSGTSGGSSTDTQYF. DNA of the CDR3: TGCGCCAGCAGCGGGACTAGCGGGGGGTCTAGCACAGATACGCAGTATTTT.

The rearrangement uses TRBV18 and TRBJ1-3; D uncertain. The CDR3 covers 17 residues. The germline V gene has CDR1 KGHSH and CDR2 LQKENI. Between the trimmed V and J ends, which lost 3 bases and 4 bases, there was a span of 19 bases. CDR3 DNA: TGTGCCAGCTCACCCAGGCAGGATCGACGCGAGGGAAACACCATATATTTT. Protein sequence: CASSPRQDRREGNTIYF.

J is TRBJ2-5 and V is TRBV4-3, with TRBD2 matching over 8 bases. CDR1 LGHNA and CDR2 YSLEER come from the germline V gene. Unmatched junction bases numbered 20, after V lost 2 bases and J lost 3 bases. CDR3 length equals 20 residues. The DNA for the CDR3 is TGCGCCAGCAGCCAAAACTGTGTGGGAGCGGGGGAAGGGTCGGAAGAGACCCAGTACTTC. Its translation is CASSQNCVGAGEGSEETQYF.

This clone was recorded only once. The chain uses TRBV19 and TRBJ1-3, with D perhaps matching TRBD1 (5 bases). The germline V gene has CDR1 LNHDA and CDR2 SQIVND (reference sequence). The CDR3 runs to 13 residues. V gave up 10 bases and J gave up 0 bases, with 10 bases separating them. This CDR3 is CATRVHSGNTIYF. The DNA of the CDR3 is TGTGCCACCAGGGTCCACTCTGGAAACACCATATATTTT.

The V and J genes are TRBV6-4 and TRBJ2-3, with 12 bases that match TRBD2. Germline V gene sequence: CDR1 MRHNA, CDR2 SNTAGT. Trimming at V came to 4 bases and at J to 3 bases, leaving 5 bases not matched to a gene. The CDR3 length is 16 residues. CDR3 in amino acids: CASSGTSGGLTDTQYF. The CDR3 bases are TGTGCCAGCAGTGGCACTAGCGGGGGGCTTACAGATACGCAGTATTTT.

This clone was recorded only once. The chain uses TRBV5-8 and TRBJ2-6, with 8 bases fitting TRBD2. The CDR3 has 17 residues. The ends lost 4 bases at V and 2 bases at J; junction bases unmatched: 8. Germline CDR1 SGHTS, CDR2 YDEGEE. Here the CDR3 DNA reads TGTGCCAGCAGCCCCTTAGCGGGATTAGCTGGGGCCAACGTCCTGACTTTC. Translation gives CASSPLAGLAGANVLTF. Full variable domain (missing parts from reference TRBV5-8 and TRBJ2-6): EAGVTQSPTHLIKTRGQQATLRCSPISGHTSVYWYQQALGLGLQFLLWYDEGEERNRGNFPPRFSGRQFPNYSSELNVNALELEDSALYLCASSPLAGLAGANVLTFGAGSRLTVL.

This chain links TRBV7-2 with TRBJ2-7, with TRBD2 identical over 8 bases. CDR3 length: 15 amino acids. The germline CDR1 and CDR2 sequences are SGHTA and FQGNSA. The junction had 5 bases not matched to a gene; V was cut back by 3 bases and J by 1 base. This CDR3 is CASSFLASGSYEQYF. In DNA, the CDR3 is TGTGCCAGCAGCTTCCTAGCTAGCGGGTCCTACGAGCAGTACTTC.

The J gene is TRBJ1-2, the V gene TRBV18; a weak D match, TRBD1 (6 bases). V was cut by 6 bases and J by 2 bases, with 16 bases left in between. CDR1 is KGHSH and CDR2 is LQKENI in the germline V gene. The CDR3 covers 15 residues. CDR3 sequence (DNA): TGTGCCAGCTCTCCCGACGGGACAAGGAACTATGGCTACACCTTC. It is translated as CASSPDGTRNYGYTF. The whole variable domain, remainder taken from reference TRBV18 and TRBJ1-2, is NAGVMQNPRHLVRRRGQEARLRCSPMKGHSHVYWYRQLPEEGLKFMVYLQKENIIDESGMPKERFSAEFPKEGPSILRIQQVVRGDSAAYFCASSPDGTRNYGYTFGSGTRLTVV.

V gene TRBV13 combines with J gene TRBJ1-2, with 8 bases matching TRBD1. The V gene's germline CDR1 is PRHDT and CDR2 FYEKMQ (reference sequence). The CDR3 extends over 14 amino acids. V lost 2 bases, J lost 3 bases, and 2 bases stayed unmatched. For the CDR3, the DNA is TGTGCCAGCAGCTTATTGGGACAGGACTATGGCTACACCTTC. Its translation: CASSLLGQDYGYTF.